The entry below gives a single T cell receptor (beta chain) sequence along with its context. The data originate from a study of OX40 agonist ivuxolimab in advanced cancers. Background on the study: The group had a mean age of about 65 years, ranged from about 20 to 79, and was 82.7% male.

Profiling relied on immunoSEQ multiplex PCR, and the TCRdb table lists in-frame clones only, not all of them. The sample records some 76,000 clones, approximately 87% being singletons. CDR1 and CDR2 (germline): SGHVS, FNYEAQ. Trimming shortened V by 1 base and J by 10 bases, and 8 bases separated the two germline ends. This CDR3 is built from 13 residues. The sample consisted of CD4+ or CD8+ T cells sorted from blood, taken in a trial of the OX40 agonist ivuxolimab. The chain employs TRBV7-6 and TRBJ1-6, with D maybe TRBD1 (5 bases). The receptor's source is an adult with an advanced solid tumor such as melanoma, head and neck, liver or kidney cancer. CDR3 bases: TGTGCCAGCAGCTTAGGGGACGGATCACCCCTCCACTTT. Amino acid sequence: CASSLGDGSPLHF.